This TCR beta chain was documented in a study of Graves' ophthalmopathy and Graves' hyperthyroidism (dated by TCRdb to between 2018 and 2020). Describing the broader study: Peripheral blood was collected at initial diagnosis, prior to any treatment. In total, approximately 130 blood samples were TCR-sequenced: fewer than 50 ophthalmopathy, over 70 hyperthyroidism and some 17 hyperthyroidism-to-ophthalmopathy patients. In roughly six hyperthyroidism patients, the T-cell repertoires found in thyroid tissue were compared with those found in blood. For independent validation, a separate cohort was made up of approximately 19 hyperthyroidism patients plus 17 patients who later progressed from hyperthyroidism to ophthalmopathy. The study used TCR beta repertoire signatures to distinguish Graves' ophthalmopathy from Graves' hyperthyroidism and to predict progression to ophthalmopathy. After sampling, hyperthyroidism patients received methimazole starting at 30 mg daily, and ophthalmopathy patients received high-dose intravenous methylprednisolone. To explore V-J signatures that separate ophthalmopathy from hyperthyroidism, a discovery set of about a hundred patients was enrolled, consisting of about 41 with ophthalmopathy and 57 with stable hyperthyroidism. Paper-wide results and their limitations: Among expanded thyroid clonotypes with frequency above 0.001, most also showed up in blood, which suggests that blood repertoires may reflect the thyroid immune response. No statistical method was used to predetermine the sample size, and group allocation was not hidden from the investigators. Ophthalmopathy was separated from stable hyperthyroidism by the 13-signature model with more than 85% sensitivity and 81.08% specificity in cross-validation and with 80%/75% in the test set. In validation, the model predicted ophthalmopathy progression with 55% to 71% sensitivity and 72.22% specificity; around twelve predicted patients were CT-confirmed with GO in a median of approximately 6.2 months.

For repertoire sequencing, the TCR beta CDR3 regions were amplified from RNA transcripts. The first round of RT-PCR was done with HTBI primers and the Qiagen OneStep RT-PCR kit, and was followed by a second round of multiplex PCR, then size selection and purification. The libraries underwent paired-end sequencing with 100 bp reads on an Illumina HiSeq2000. For the original study's pipeline: SOAPnuke was used to process the reads, removing any read that contained adapters or uncalled bases, had a mean Phred below 15, or lacked an exact match to the constant primer or identifier. COPE v1.2.5 was used to merge high-quality paired reads. Each unique nucleotide sequence was defined as a clonotype, and clonotypes were aligned to IMGT TRB V, D and J references with MiTCR v1.1. The analysis was limited to V-J combinations with a frequency above 0.0001, which together covered over 99% of the repertoires. A TCR clonal expansion and chaos score per V-J combination was defined as the ratio of F50 clonal expansion to chaos observed in the TCRdist matrix. Welch's t-statistics and random forest were used to reduce features to about a dozen V-J combinations, which were fed into a naive Bayes classifier. The Morisita-Horn index was used to measure how similar the thyroid and blood repertoires were. Clones were called with MiXCR by TCRdb after fastp trimmed the public reads at Q25, and only in-frame beta chains were retained. Every distinct CDR3 protein forms one entry, paired with its most common genes and DNA. None of the V and J calls come from the authors' own analysis; TCRdb made them. This sample gives 660,000 or so distinct CDR3 sequences in total; over 40% of them show up just once. Under 3.5% of the sample is in the top ten clones.

Spanning cysteine to phenylalanine, the CDR3 consists of 14 amino acids. The sequence is cut down to CDR3 DNA, 42 bases in frame from base 1. Per the germline V gene (reference sequence), SEHNR is the CDR1 and FQNEAQ is the CDR2. V loses 1 base of germline sequence and J loses 2 bases, and the interval between the two ends is 6 bases. This clonotype was observed many times. Its antigen is unknown. Base qualities are not recorded, but no much larger clone differs from it by a single base. Ophthalmopathy patients were characterized by moderately to severely active disease, a Clinical Activity Score of at least 3, a NOSPECS grade of at least 4, and a disease duration under 3 months. Patients with other autoimmune diseases, uncontrolled infections, pregnancy or lactation were excluded. Clinical symptoms, serum thyroxine, TRAb, thyroid ultrasound and orbital computed tomography were used for diagnosis. Ficoll-Paque density gradient centrifugation was used to isolate PBMCs from under 11 ml of fresh peripheral blood. Total RNA was extracted using Trizol reagent, and RNA quality was checked on an Agilent 2100 Bioanalyzer.

Sequenced material: peripheral blood. The V and J genes are TRBV7-9 and TRBJ1-5, with the D gene call left open. This clonotype was sampled from an adult man with Graves' ophthalmopathy. For the CDR3, the sequence is CASSLDQGNQPQHF. The DNA is TGTGCCAGCAGCTTAGACCAGGGCAATCAGCCCCAGCATTTT. The full variable domain, with segments outside the CDR3 supplied by the reference TRBV7-9 and TRBJ1-5 proteins, appears as DTGVSQNPRHKITKRGQNVTFRCDPISEHNRLYWYRQTLGQGPEFLTYFQNEAQLEKSRLLSDRFSAERPKGSFSTLEIQRTEQGDSAMYLCASSLDQGNQPQHFGDGTRLSIL.